This TCR beta chain came from a study of CD8+ T cells in alopecia areata. There are 15 residues in the CDR3. Germline V gene sequence: CDR1 MNHEY, CDR2 SMNVEV (reference sequence). After removal of 5 bases from V and 5 bases from J, the junction contained 12 bases not matched to a gene. As the sequencing template, cDNA was produced by extracting RNA and reverse transcribing it. Profiling relied on immunoSEQ multiplex PCR, and the TCRdb table lists in-frame clones only, not all of them. This sample has about 120,000 clones, with roughly 50% found just once. With regard to this clone: The target antigen is unknown.

Study-level points and caveats: Although TCR sharing was seen in mice, sharing across patients was less clear, possibly for HLA-related reasons.

This receptor was taken from a human donor with alopecia areata. Material for sequencing was NKG2D-low CD8+ T cells sorted from blood. This rearrangement joins TRBV27 to TRBJ2-7, with TRBD2 matching over 7 bases. In DNA, the CDR3 is TGTGCCAGCAGTCTCTGGGGGGGTCAGCCCCACGAGCAGTACTTC. Amino acids: CASSLWGGQPHEQYF.